Listed below are T cell receptor beta chains from one sample, sequenced in a study of CD8 T cells in Susac syndrome. TCRdb fed the immunoSEQ multiplex PCR reads into MiXCR, producing one record per CDR3 protein. The sample holds 210,000 or so distinct CDR3 sequences, 94% seen once. What was sequenced was CD4+ T cells from PBMCs. Receptors originate from a human donor with Susac syndrome. CDR3s include the opening cysteine and the closing phenylalanine or tryptophan.

V gene	J gene	CDR3 protein
TRBV7-7	TRBJ2-5	CASSKAGAQETQYF
TRBV7-9	TRBJ2-3	CASSLGAATDTQYF
TRBV30	TRBJ2-7	CAWSVDGYEQYF
TRBV14	TRBJ2-7	CASSAGTSGTYEQYF
TRBV7-2	TRBJ1-5	CASSLVRGNQPQHF
TRBV6-4	TRBJ2-3	CASSDSHPGSTDTQYF
TRBV20-1	TRBJ2-1	CSAKGLASSYNEQFF
TRBV25-1	TRBJ2-3	CASSEDSTDTQYF
TRBV6-2/TRBV6-3	TRBJ1-5	CASSGQTPTFYSNQPQHF
TRBV15	TRBJ2-1	CATSRDRVGDEQFF
TRBV7-2	TRBJ2-3	CASSLEDYRLTDTQYF
TRBV20-1	TRBJ1-4	CSAREAHNEKLFF
TRBV15	TRBJ1-1	CATSRGPRSGGRDTEAFF
TRBV27	TRBJ1-2	CASSPREGFSEGYGYTF
TRBV6-5	TRBJ1-5	CASRTIQGLGQPQHF
TRBV24-1	TRBJ1-4	CATSRGPGEKLFF
TRBV28	TRBJ2-3	CASSLPSGGPYLAQYF
TRBV19	TRBJ1-5	CASGEVKPQHF
TRBV11-2	TRBJ1-1	CASSLIISVGTALRRGTEAFF
TRBV30	TRBJ1-1	CAWSVRGALVAFF
TRBV12-3/TRBV12-4	TRBJ1-6	CASSLGGSLHF
TRBV7-9	TRBJ1-4	CASSFSQGANEKLFF
TRBV19	TRBJ1-1	CASSARQGGPYTEAFF
TRBV7-2	TRBJ2-3	CASSRGLAGIDTQYF
TRBV5-1	TRBJ2-7	CASSPYTSTGGPYEQYF
TRBV20-1	TRBJ2-5	CSARVLAGGQETQYF
TRBV7-9	TRBJ2-7	CASSLGGTWGEQYF
TRBV30	TRBJ2-3	CAWSRTGGRTDTQYF
TRBV20-1	TRBJ1-1	CSASGTGIDTEAFF
TRBV19	TRBJ2-7	CASSPPGQGYEQYF
TRBV6-1	TRBJ1-5	CASSEALAGADNQPQHF
TRBV19	TRBJ2-7	CASRLRRTSYEQYF
TRBV3-1	TRBJ1-4	CASSQGVEKLFF
TRBV30	TRBJ2-5	CAWRGSGLQETQYF
TRBV9	TRBJ2-2	CASSVAGGLNGELFF
TRBV7-3	TRBJ2-3	CASSLAPGPITDTQYF
TRBV4-1	TRBJ1-2	CASSRENREGGYTF
TRBV27	TRBJ1-2	CASSIGGDRGVEGYTF
TRBV28	TRBJ2-7	CASSSTPGNKGIYEQYF
TRBV12-3/TRBV12-4	TRBJ1-1	CASSLGGGTEAFF
TRBV10-3	TRBJ2-7	CAINGRDYEQYF
TRBV4-3	TRBJ1-1	CASSQDDRLNTEAFF
TRBV5-1	TRBJ2-3	CASSLDRASDTQYF
TRBV24-1	TRBJ1-5	CATSDSRSNQPQHF
TRBV2	TRBJ1-2	CASSETSGTAYGYTF
TRBV10-3	TRBJ2-2	CAISEPDRNTGELFF